Described below is a single T cell receptor beta chain sequence and its context. Its cognate antigen is unknown. The data were obtained in a study of T-cell reconstitution after alpha-beta-depleted transplantation in children. Unique molecular identifiers were incorporated during preparation of the TCRbeta library. Each CDR3 protein is one row after TCRdb ran MiXCR on the PCR reads. The sample holds 490,000 or so distinct CDR3 sequences; about 10% are singletons and the top ten take roughly 2.1%. The V gene end was trimmed by 5 bases and the J gene end by 0 bases; junction bases not matched to a gene: 4. The CDR3 totals 15 residues. The germline gives CDR1 SEHNR, CDR2 FQNEAQ (reference sequence). Study conclusions and caveats: At the one-year point after transplant, T-cell counts and TCRbeta diversity were found to come mostly from T cells that had been newly produced. About two months after transplant, alpha-beta T cells reportedly came from several hundred expanded graft clones. Some patients owed their high day-60 TCRbeta diversity to surviving recipient T cells and thymic progenitors.

Sequences were derived from PBMCs, sampled before TCRalphabeta/CD19-depleted stem cell transplant. The receptor was derived from a child aged 2 to 15 with inherited bone marrow failure, due to receive a stem cell transplant. The chain recombines TRBV7-9 with TRBJ2-1; 7 nucleotides agree with TRBD2. The CDR3 DNA is TGTGCCAGCAGCCCGTCGGGAGGCTCCTACAATGAGCAGTTCTTC. Translation gives CASSPSGGSYNEQFF.